These 5 T cell receptor beta chains share one sample of origin, sequenced in a study of T cells in Graves' hyperthyroidism and ophthalmopathy. Amplified TCR beta CDR3 regions came from RNA transcripts. The TCR CDR3 first-round RT-PCR relied on the HTBI primer set. Using its own MiXCR run on the multiplex PCR reads, TCRdb lists one record per CDR3 protein. Here the sample spans under 350,000 distinct CDR3 sequences, about 15% being singletons. The sample consisted of blood. Receptors were obtained from a woman aged 55-69 years with Graves' ophthalmopathy.

V is TRBV7-6 and J is TRBJ2-5, with a weak D call TRBD1 (6 bases). CDR1 is SGHVS and CDR2 is FNYEAQ in the germline V gene. The CDR3 is made up of 16 amino acids. Trimming left V 5 bases short and J 0 bases short, with 16 bases between. CDR3 in amino acids: CASSVTTGPNQETQYF. The CDR3 DNA follows: TGTGCCAGCAGCGTGACTACAGGGCCGAACCAAGAGACCCAGTACTTC.

This clonotype was detected ten times or more. The chain recombines TRBV7-9 with TRBJ2-7, with D perhaps TRBD1 (6 bases). V was pared by 3 bases and J by 8 bases, with 17 bases between. Germline assignment: CDR1 SEHNR and CDR2 FQNEAQ (reference sequence). The CDR3 is 14 amino acids. The CDR3 DNA reads TGTGCCAGCAGCTTCCCGGGACAATCCCCTCAGCAGTACTTC. It yields the protein CASSFPGQSPQQYF.

This clonotype has ten or more counts. The chain couples TRBV7-2 to TRBJ2-2, with D unresolved. This CDR3 is built from 15 residues. Trimming left V 3 bases short and J 6 bases short, with 14 bases between. The germline gives CDR1 SGHTA, CDR2 FQGNSA. In DNA, the CDR3 is TGTGCCAGCAGCTTCCTCATCACTATTGCCGGGGAGCTGTTTTTT. Translating it yields CASSFLITIAGELFF.

This clonotype was seen repeatedly, ten times or more. The rearrangement joins TRBV7-3 to TRBJ2-7; 10 nucleotides line up with TRBD1. Germline CDR1 SGHTA, CDR2 FQGTGA. This CDR3 contains 13 residues. J lost 5 bases, V lost 3 bases, and 1 base had no gene match. The CDR3 region has the DNA TGTGCCAGCAGCTTCGGGACAGGGGACGAGCAGTACTTC. This translates into CASSFGTGDEQYF.

The rearrangement uses TRBV7-3 and TRBJ2-2, with a tentative D call TRBD1 (6 bases). Germline lookup yields CDR1 SGHTA and CDR2 FQGTGA. The CDR3 contains 14 residues. The V and J ends lost 8 bases and 3 bases respectively, with 13 bases between them. In DNA form, the CDR3 reads TGTGCCAGCGGCCCTAGACAGGACACCGGGGAGCTGTTTTTT. Protein: CASGPRQDTGELFF.